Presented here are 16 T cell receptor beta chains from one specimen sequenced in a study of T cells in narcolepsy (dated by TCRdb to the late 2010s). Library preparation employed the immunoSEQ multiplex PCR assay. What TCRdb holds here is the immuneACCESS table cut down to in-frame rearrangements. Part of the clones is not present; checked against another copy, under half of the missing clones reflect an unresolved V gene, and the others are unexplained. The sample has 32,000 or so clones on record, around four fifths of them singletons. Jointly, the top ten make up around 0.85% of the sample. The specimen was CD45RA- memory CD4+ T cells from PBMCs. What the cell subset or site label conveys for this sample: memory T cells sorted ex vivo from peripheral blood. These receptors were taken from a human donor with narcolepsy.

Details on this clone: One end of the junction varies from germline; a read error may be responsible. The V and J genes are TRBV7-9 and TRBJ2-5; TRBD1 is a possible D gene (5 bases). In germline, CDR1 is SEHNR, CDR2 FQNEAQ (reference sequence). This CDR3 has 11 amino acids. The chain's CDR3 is CVSSPGETQYF. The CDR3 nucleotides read TGTGTCAGCAGCCCAGGGGAGACCCAGTACTTC.

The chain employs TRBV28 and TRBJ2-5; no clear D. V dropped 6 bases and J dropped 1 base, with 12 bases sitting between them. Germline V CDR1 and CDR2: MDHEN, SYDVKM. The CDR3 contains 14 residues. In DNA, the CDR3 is TGTGCCAGCAGGTTGCGGATGCCCCAAGAGACCCAGTACTTC. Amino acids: CASRLRMPQETQYF.

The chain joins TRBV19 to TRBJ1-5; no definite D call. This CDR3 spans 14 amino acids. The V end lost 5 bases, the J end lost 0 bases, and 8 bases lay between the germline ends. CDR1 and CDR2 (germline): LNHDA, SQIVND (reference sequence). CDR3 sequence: CASSPSDSNQPQHF. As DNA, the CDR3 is TGTGCCAGTAGTCCTTCCGATAGCAATCAGCCCCAGCATTTT.

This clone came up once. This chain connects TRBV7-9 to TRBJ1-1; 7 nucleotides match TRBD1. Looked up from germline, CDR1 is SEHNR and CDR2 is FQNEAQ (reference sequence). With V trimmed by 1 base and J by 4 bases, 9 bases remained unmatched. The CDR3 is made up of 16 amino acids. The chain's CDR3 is CASSLVEGARGTEAFF. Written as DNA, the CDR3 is TGTGCCAGCAGCTTAGTAGAGGGGGCGAGGGGCACTGAAGCTTTCTTT.

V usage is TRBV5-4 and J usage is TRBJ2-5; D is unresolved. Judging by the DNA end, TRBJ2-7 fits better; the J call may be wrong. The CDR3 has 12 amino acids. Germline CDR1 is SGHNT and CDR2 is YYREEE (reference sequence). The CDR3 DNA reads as TGTGCCGTCCCGCGTCGGGTCTACGAGCAGTACTTC. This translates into CAVPRRVYEQYF.

The CDR3 loop reads CASSFDRQRGPLHF. CDR3 coding DNA: TGTGCCAGCAGCTTCGATCGGCAGCGTGGGCCCCTCCACTTT. The chain couples TRBV5-6 to TRBJ1-6; D is undetermined. Germline V gene sequence: CDR1 SGHDT, CDR2 YYEEEE. The V and J ends lost 2 bases and 13 bases respectively, with 16 bases between them. The CDR3 runs 14 residues.

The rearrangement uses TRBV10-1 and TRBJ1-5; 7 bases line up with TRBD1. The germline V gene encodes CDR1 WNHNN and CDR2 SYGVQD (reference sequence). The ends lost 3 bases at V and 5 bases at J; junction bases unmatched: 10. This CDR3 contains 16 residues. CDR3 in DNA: TGCGCCAGCAGTGACCCTCCACAGGGGCCGCATCAGCCCCAGCATTTT. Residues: CASSDPPQGPHQPQHF.

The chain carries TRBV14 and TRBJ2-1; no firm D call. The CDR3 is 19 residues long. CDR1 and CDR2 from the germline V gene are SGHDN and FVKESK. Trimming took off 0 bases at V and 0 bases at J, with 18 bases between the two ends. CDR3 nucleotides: TGTGCCAGCAGCCAAGATGCTATTCCCCGAATGAGCTCCTACAATGAGCAGTTCTTC. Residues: CASSQDAIPRMSSYNEQFF.

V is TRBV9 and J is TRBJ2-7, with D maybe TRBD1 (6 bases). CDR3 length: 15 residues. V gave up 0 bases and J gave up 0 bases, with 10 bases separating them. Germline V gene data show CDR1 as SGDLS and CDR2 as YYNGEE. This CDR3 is CASSVGTGTSYEQYF. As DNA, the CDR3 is TGTGCCAGCAGCGTAGGAACAGGGACCTCCTACGAGCAGTACTTC.

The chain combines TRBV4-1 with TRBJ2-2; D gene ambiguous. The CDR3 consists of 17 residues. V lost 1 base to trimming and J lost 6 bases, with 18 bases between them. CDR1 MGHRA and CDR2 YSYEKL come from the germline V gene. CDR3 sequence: CASSQVDLGFASGELFF. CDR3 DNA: TGCGCCAGCAGCCAAGTAGACTTGGGATTCGCCTCCGGGGAGCTGTTTTTT.

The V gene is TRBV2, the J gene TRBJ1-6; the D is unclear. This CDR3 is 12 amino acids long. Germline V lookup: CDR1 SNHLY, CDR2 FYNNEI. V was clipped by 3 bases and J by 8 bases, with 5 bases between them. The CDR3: CASSESHSPLHF. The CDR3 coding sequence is TGTGCCAGCAGTGAGTCGCATTCACCCCTCCACTTT.

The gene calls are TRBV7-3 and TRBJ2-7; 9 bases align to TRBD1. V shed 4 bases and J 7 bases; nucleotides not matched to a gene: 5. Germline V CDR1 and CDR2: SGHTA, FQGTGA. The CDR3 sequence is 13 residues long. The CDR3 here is CASSSDRGKEQYF. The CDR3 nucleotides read TGTGCCAGCAGCTCGGACAGGGGAAAGGAGCAGTACTTC. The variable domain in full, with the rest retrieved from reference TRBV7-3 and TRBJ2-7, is GAGVSQTPSNKVTEKGKYVELRCDPISGHTALYWYRQSLGQGPEFLIYFQGTGAADDSGLPNDRFFAVRPEGSVSTLKIQRTERGDSAVYLCASSSDRGKEQYFGPGTRLTVT.

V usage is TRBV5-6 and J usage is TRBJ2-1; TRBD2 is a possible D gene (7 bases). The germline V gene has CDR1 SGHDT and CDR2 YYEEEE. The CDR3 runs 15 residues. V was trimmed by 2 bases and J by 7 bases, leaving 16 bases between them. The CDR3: CASSFAGANGNEQFF. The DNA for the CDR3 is TGTGCCAGCAGCTTCGCGGGGGCCAACGGTAATGAGCAGTTCTTC. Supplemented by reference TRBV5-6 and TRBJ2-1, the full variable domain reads DAGVTQSPTHLIKTRGQQVTLRCSPKSGHDTVSWYQQALGQGPQFIFQYYEEEERQRGNFPDRFSGHQFPNYSSELNVNALLLGDSALYLCASSFAGANGNEQFFGPGTRLTVL.

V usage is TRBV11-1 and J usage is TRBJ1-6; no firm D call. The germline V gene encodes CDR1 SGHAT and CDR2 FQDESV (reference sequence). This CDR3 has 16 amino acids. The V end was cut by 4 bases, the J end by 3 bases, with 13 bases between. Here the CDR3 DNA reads TGTGCCAGCAGCTCGGGTTATGGGAGCTATAATTCACCCCTCCACTTT. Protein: CASSSGYGSYNSPLHF. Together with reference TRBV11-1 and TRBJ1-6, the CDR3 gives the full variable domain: EAEVAQSPRYKITEKSQAVAFWCDPISGHATLYWYRQILGQGPELLVQFQDESVVDDSQLPKDRFSAERLKGVDSTLKIQPAELGDSAMYLCASSSGYGSYNSPLHFGNGTRLTVT.

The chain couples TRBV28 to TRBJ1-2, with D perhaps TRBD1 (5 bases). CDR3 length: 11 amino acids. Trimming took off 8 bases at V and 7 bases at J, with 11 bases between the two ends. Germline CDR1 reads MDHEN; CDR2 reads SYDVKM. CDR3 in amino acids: CASRGTPGYTF. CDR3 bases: TGTGCCAGCCGGGGGACCCCTGGCTACACCTTC.

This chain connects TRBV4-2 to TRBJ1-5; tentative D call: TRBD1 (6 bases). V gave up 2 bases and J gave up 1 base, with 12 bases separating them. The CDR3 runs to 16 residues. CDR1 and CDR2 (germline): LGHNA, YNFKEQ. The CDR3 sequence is CASSQSGGASNQPQHF. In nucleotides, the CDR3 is TGTGCCAGCAGCCAATCCGGGGGCGCCAGCAATCAGCCCCAGCATTTT.